Presented here are 9 T cell receptor beta chains from one specimen sequenced in a study of OX40 agonist ivuxolimab in advanced cancers. Assay used: immunoSEQ multiplex PCR; TCRdb lists only in-frame clones, some missing. The sample has around 40,000 clones, around 88% seen once. The sequenced sample was CD4+ or CD8+ T cells sorted from blood, obtained in a trial of the OX40 agonist ivuxolimab. The receptors stem from an adult with an advanced solid tumor such as melanoma, head and neck, liver or kidney cancer.

The genes are TRBV11-2 and TRBJ1-2; perhaps TRBD1 as D (5 bases). V was cut by 4 bases and J by 8 bases, with 8 bases left in between. Germline V gene data show CDR1 as SGHAT and CDR2 as FQNNGV. This CDR3 is 11 amino acids long. CDR3 region: CASSSRQGYTF. The CDR3, as DNA: TGTGCCAGCAGCTCCCGACAGGGCTACACCTTC.

The genes are TRBV7-9 and TRBJ1-2, with D maybe TRBD1 (5 bases). V lost 1 base to trimming and J lost 4 bases, with 25 bases between them. Germline CDR1 is SEHNR and CDR2 is FQNEAQ (reference sequence). The CDR3 consists of 19 residues. This CDR3 is CASSLVEATQGRATYGYTF. CDR3 sequence (DNA): TGTGCCAGCAGCTTAGTCGAGGCGACCCAGGGTAGGGCGACCTATGGCTACACCTTC. Variable domain in full (rest from reference TRBV7-9 and TRBJ1-2): DTGVSQNPRHKITKRGQNVTFRCDPISEHNRLYWYRQTLGQGPEFLTYFQNEAQLEKSRLLSDRFSAERPKGSFSTLEIQRTEQGDSAMYLCASSLVEATQGRATYGYTFGSGTRLTVV.

The chain employs TRBV11-2 and TRBJ2-7; TRBD2 matches at 12 bases. CDR1 is SGHAT, CDR2 FQNNGV, per germline. The CDR3 has 16 residues. V gave up 7 bases and J gave up 3 bases; unmatched junction bases: 10. The CDR3 here is CASTRRTSGIYYEQYF. DNA of the CDR3: TGTGCCAGCACCCGGCGGACTAGCGGGATCTACTACGAGCAGTACTTC.

The V gene is TRBV9, the J gene TRBJ1-5, with no clear D. Per the germline V gene, CDR1 is SGDLS and CDR2 is YYNGEE. CDR3 length: 13 amino acids. The V gene lost 0 bases and the J gene lost 4 bases, with 5 bases spanning the gap. The CDR3 nucleotides are TGTGCCAGCAGCGTAGACCTAAATCAGCCCCAGCATTTT. It translates to CASSVDLNQPQHF.

This clone has just one count. The genes are TRBV4-2 and TRBJ2-5; TRBD2 agrees at 10 bases. V was pared by 3 bases and J by 4 bases, with 5 bases of the junction left unmatched. CDR3 length: 15 residues. CDR1 LGHNA and CDR2 YNFKEQ come from the germline V gene. The CDR3 spells CASSHGASGRETQYF. The CDR3 DNA sequence: TGTGCCAGCAGCCATGGGGCTAGCGGGAGAGAGACCCAGTACTTC.

In DNA, the CDR3 is TGTGCCAGCAGCCACATGGTTACTGAAGCTTTCTTT. Its protein product is CASSHMVTEAFF. The chain employs TRBV5-6 and TRBJ1-1; D remains ambiguous. The V and J ends lost 4 bases and 5 bases respectively, with 9 bases between them. In germline, CDR1 is SGHDT, CDR2 YYEEEE. The CDR3 loop spans 12 amino acids.

This sequence joins TRBV7-3 and TRBJ2-3, with D possibly TRBD1 on 5 matching bases. The germline gives CDR1 SGHTA, CDR2 FQGTGA. V shed 1 base and J shed 1 base, with 12 bases lying between them. This CDR3 is built from 16 residues. The DNA of the CDR3 is TGTGCCAGCAGCTTAAGGGGCTCCACCGGCACAGATACGCAGTATTTT. This translates into CASSLRGSTGTDTQYF.

The CDR3 DNA follows: TGTGCCAGCAGCGGGACAGGGTCTGTCCGCAATCAGCCCCAGCATTTT. It encodes CASSGTGSVRNQPQHF. The J gene is TRBJ1-5, the V gene TRBV4-2; 9 bases fit TRBD1. CDR1 is LGHNA and CDR2 is YNFKEQ in the germline V gene. V was pared by 5 bases and J by 2 bases, with 7 bases of the junction left unmatched. The CDR3 has 16 amino acids.

This clone was detected only once. The gene calls are TRBV7-8 and TRBJ2-1, with 7 positions matching TRBD1. V shed 5 bases and J 2 bases; nucleotides not matched to a gene: 6. This CDR3 spans 15 amino acids. Germline V lookup: CDR1 SGHVS, CDR2 FQNEAQ. CDR3: CASSTDRVPYNEQFF. As DNA, the CDR3 is TGTGCCAGCAGCACCGACAGGGTCCCCTACAATGAGCAGTTCTTC.